These T cell receptor beta chains were read from a single sample in a study of cytomegalovirus exposure and HLA in healthy donors. The data were produced by immunoSEQ multiplex PCR, yet TCRdb's version contains in-frame clones alone and is incomplete. The sample has around 170,000 clones, over 75% seen once. Sequenced sample: PBMCs. The source is a man aged 35 to 55 in good health and CMV-seropositive. The CDR3 runs from the conserved cysteine through the conserved F or W. A D gene is named only where the DNA matches it firmly. Some rows have no size entry. The others give once, few or many, or a class for an expanded clone.

J: TRBJ2-1
V: TRBV7-2
size: NA
D: TRBD1
length: 14
DNA: TGTGCCAGCAGCAGCGGACAGGGAGGCAATGAGCAGTTCTTC
CDR3: CASSSGQGGNEQFF

J: TRBJ2-5
V: TRBV11-2
size: NA
D: NA
length: 13
DNA: TGTGCCAGCACCTGGACTTACCAAGAGACCCAGTACTTC
CDR3: CASTWTYQETQYF

J: TRBJ1-2
V: TRBV4-3
size: few
D: TRBD1
length: 13
DNA: TGCGCCAGCAGCGGACAGGGGAACTATGGCTACACCTTC
CDR3: CASSGQGNYGYTF

J: TRBJ2-7
V: TRBV7-6
size: NA
D: TRBD2
length: 18
DNA: TGTGCCAGCAGCTTGGCCGGGACTAGCGGGAGCTCTTTCTACGAGCAGTACTTC
CDR3: CASSLAGTSGSSFYEQYF

J: TRBJ2-5
V: TRBV11-2
size: NA
D: TRBD2
length: 15
DNA: TGTGCCAGCAGCTTAGCTGCGGGGGGAGAAGAGACCCAGTACTTC
CDR3: CASSLAAGGEETQYF

J: TRBJ2-1
V: TRBV7-2
size: NA
D: NA
length: 16
DNA: TGTGCCAGCAGCTTAAGGGGTGCCTCGAGCTACAATGAGCAGTTCTTC
CDR3: CASSLRGASSYNEQFF

J: TRBJ2-7
V: TRBV10-1
size: NA
D: TRBD2
length: 14
DNA: TGCGCCAGCAGTGAGGCGGGGGACCTCTACGAGCAGTACTTC
CDR3: CASSEAGDLYEQYF

J: TRBJ2-7
V: TRBV6-1
size: NA
D: TRBD2
length: 15
DNA: TGTGCCAGCGGAGCAGGGCGGGGGTACTCCTACGAGCAGTACTTC
CDR3: CASGAGRGYSYEQYF

J: TRBJ2-1
V: TRBV11-2
size: NA
D: NA
length: 13
DNA: TGTGCCAGCAGAATGATCCAGGGCGATGAGCAGTTCTTC
CDR3: CASRMIQGDEQFF

J: TRBJ1-5
V: TRBV27
size: NA
D: NA
length: 15
DNA: TGTGCCAGCAGTTCAGATTCAGGGGGCAATCAGCCCCAGCATTTT
CDR3: CASSSDSGGNQPQHF

J: TRBJ1-1
V: TRBV10-3
size: NA
D: NA
length: 16
DNA: TGTGCCATCAGTGAGTCGACTCGGTCTAAGGTGACTGAAGCTTTCTTT
CDR3: CAISESTRSKVTEAFF

J: TRBJ2-7
V: TRBV5-8
size: NA
D: NA
length: 11
DNA: TGTGCCAGCAGCGCGTCCTACGAGCAGTACTTC
CDR3: CASSASYEQYF

J: TRBJ2-1
V: TRBV5-1
size: NA
D: TRBD1
length: 15
DNA: TGCGCCAGCAGCTCCCGACAGGGGGTCTACAATGAGCAGTTCTTC
CDR3: CASSSRQGVYNEQFF

J: TRBJ2-5
V: TRBV14
size: NA
D: NA
length: 14
DNA: TGTGCCAGCAGCCAAGAAGGACTTGCCGGGACCCAGTACTTC
CDR3: CASSQEGLAGTQYF

J: TRBJ2-7
V: TRBV6-5
size: few
D: TRBD2
length: 13
DNA: TGTGCCAGCGGACTAGCGGGCCTCTCCGAGCAGTACTTC
CDR3: CASGLAGLSEQYF

J: TRBJ1-2
V: TRBV9
size: NA
D: TRBD1
length: 16
DNA: TGTGCCAGCAGCGTAGACGTAGGGACAGGGAACTATGGCTACACCTTC
CDR3: CASSVDVGTGNYGYTF

J: TRBJ1-2
V: TRBV25-1
size: NA
D: TRBD1
length: 14
DNA: TGTGCCAGCAGTGAAATCGGGACAGGGAACGGCTACACCTTC
CDR3: CASSEIGTGNGYTF

J: TRBJ2-5
V: TRBV4-3
size: few
D: TRBD2
length: 17
DNA: TGCGCCAGCAGCCAAAGGGCCGGGCGGGGGGGCCGAGAGACCCAGTACTTC
CDR3: CASSQRAGRGGRETQYF

J: TRBJ2-1
V: TRBV15
size: NA
D: TRBD1
length: 19
DNA: TGTGCCACCAGCAGAGGGAGGGGACAGGGGTTGGTCGCCTACAATGAGCAGTTCTTC
CDR3: CATSRGRGQGLVAYNEQFF

J: TRBJ2-5
V: TRBV9
size: NA
D: TRBD2
length: 16
DNA: TGTGCCAGCAGCCCAAGCGGCGGGGGGGCCCGAGAGACCCAGTACTTC
CDR3: CASSPSGGGARETQYF

J: TRBJ1-2
V: TRBV6-5
size: NA
D: NA
length: 15
DNA: TGTGCCAGCAGTGGTTCGTCCCGAAGGGGCTATGGCTACACCTTC
CDR3: CASSGSSRRGYGYTF

J: TRBJ2-7
V: TRBV28
size: NA
D: NA
length: 12
DNA: TGTGCCAGCAGTTTAGAGGAGAGCGAGCAGTACTTC
CDR3: CASSLEESEQYF

J: TRBJ2-2
V: TRBV27
size: NA
D: TRBD2
length: 19
DNA: TGTGCCAGCAGTTCAATCGGGACGGATAGCGGGGTGGGCACCGGGGAGCTGTTTTTT
CDR3: CASSSIGTDSGVGTGELFF

J: TRBJ2-7
V: TRBV7-9
size: NA
D: NA
length: 11
DNA: TGTGCCGGCCGAGGCGTGGAGGGCCTGCACTTC
CDR3: CAGRGVEGLHF

J: TRBJ1-1
V: TRBV9
size: NA
D: NA
length: 13
DNA: TGTGCCAGCAGCCCCCGACTTGACACTGAAGCTTTCTTT
CDR3: CASSPRLDTEAFF

J: TRBJ2-3
V: TRBV5-1
size: NA
D: TRBD2
length: 15
DNA: TGCGCCAGCAGCTTAGCGGGGGGGCGAACAGATACGCAGTATTTT
CDR3: CASSLAGGRTDTQYF

J: TRBJ2-3
V: TRBV6-6
size: NA
D: TRBD1
length: 14
DNA: TGTGCCAGCAGTCGACAGGGACCCGGGGATACGCAGTATTTT
CDR3: CASSRQGPGDTQYF

J: TRBJ2-5
V: TRBV25-1
size: NA
D: NA
length: 13
DNA: TGTGCCAGCAGTGATTCAGGGGCAGAGACCCAGTACTTC
CDR3: CASSDSGAETQYF

J: TRBJ1-5
V: TRBV28
size: NA
D: NA
length: 14
DNA: TGTGCCAGCAGTCCCCGTCGGGGTACCGGGCCCCAGCATTTT
CDR3: CASSPRRGTGPQHF

J: TRBJ1-1
V: TRBV7-3
size: once
D: TRBD1
length: 15
DNA: TGTGCCAGCAGCCTACAGGGGGCCTTGAACACTGAAGCTTTCTTT
CDR3: CASSLQGALNTEAFF

J: TRBJ2-1
V: TRBV18
size: NA
D: NA
length: 15
DNA: TGTGCCAGCTCACCAGATGTGTCACAGCACAATGAGCAGTTCTTC
CDR3: CASSPDVSQHNEQFF

J: TRBJ1-1
V: TRBV4-3
size: NA
D: NA
length: 16
DNA: TGCGCCAGCAGCCAAGATTCGCAGATCCTGAACACTGAAGCTTTCTTT
CDR3: CASSQDSQILNTEAFF

J: TRBJ1-2
V: TRBV10-3
size: NA
D: NA
length: 12
DNA: TGTGCCATCAGTGATCCGGGGGAAGGCTACACCTTC
CDR3: CAISDPGEGYTF

J: TRBJ1-2
V: TRBV30
size: NA
D: NA
length: 12
DNA: TGTGCCTGGAGATGGGGGGGCTATGGCTACACCTTC
CDR3: CAWRWGGYGYTF

J: TRBJ2-7
V: TRBV6-1
size: NA
D: TRBD2
length: 14
DNA: TGTGCCAGCAGAGCAGCGGGGGTCGGGTACGAGCAGTACTTC
CDR3: CASRAAGVGYEQYF

J: TRBJ2-5
V: TRBV9
size: few
D: NA
length: 14
DNA: TGTGCCAGCAGCGAAGGGGGACCAAGAGGGACCCAGTACTTC
CDR3: CASSEGGPRGTQYF

J: TRBJ1-4
V: TRBV7-6
size: NA
D: NA
length: 14
DNA: TGTGCCAGCACCCAGGGGACATACAATGAAAAACTGTTTTTT
CDR3: CASTQGTYNEKLFF

J: TRBJ2-5
V: TRBV28
size: NA
D: TRBD1
length: 14
DNA: TGTGCCAGCATCGCGGACAGGATCCAAGAGACCCAGTACTTC
CDR3: CASIADRIQETQYF

J: TRBJ2-3
V: TRBV4-3
size: NA
D: TRBD2
length: 19
DNA: TGCGCCAGCAGCCAAGAGGGACTAGCGGGGGACTCTAGCACAGATACGCAGTATTTT
CDR3: CASSQEGLAGDSSTDTQYF

J: TRBJ1-1
V: TRBV28
size: NA
D: NA
length: 13
DNA: TGTGCCAGCAGTCTCCCAGGTTTCACTGAAGCTTTCTTT
CDR3: CASSLPGFTEAFF

J: TRBJ2-7
V: TRBV2
size: NA
D: NA
length: 12
DNA: TGTGCCAGCAGTGGTAGAGAATACGAGCAGTACTTC
CDR3: CASSGREYEQYF

J: TRBJ2-1
V: TRBV21-1
size: few
D: NA
length: 15
DNA: TGTGCCAGCAGCAAATTTCCAGGGACCTACAATGAGCAGTTCTTC
CDR3: CASSKFPGTYNEQFF

J: TRBJ2-5
V: TRBV11-2
size: few
D: TRBD2
length: 14
DNA: TGTGCCAGCGGGCCGGTGGGGGGGCAAGAGACCCAGTACTTC
CDR3: CASGPVGGQETQYF

J: TRBJ2-1
V: TRBV4-1
size: NA
D: NA
length: 17
DNA: TGCGCCAGCAGCCAAGAAAATTCGGCCAGGGGAAACAATGAGCAGTTCTTC
CDR3: CASSQENSARGNNEQFF

J: TRBJ1-2
V: TRBV27
size: NA
D: NA
length: 14
DNA: TGTGCCAGCAGTTTCTCCCAGGGGAACTATGGCTACACCTTC
CDR3: CASSFSQGNYGYTF

J: TRBJ1-1
V: TRBV5-1
size: NA
D: TRBD1
length: 15
DNA: TGCGCCAGCAGCCCGAACCCCCTACAGGGGGCTGAAGCTTTCTTT
CDR3: CASSPNPLQGAEAFF

J: TRBJ2-2
V: TRBV15
size: NA
D: TRBD2
length: 13
DNA: TGTGCCACCAGCGGGACTAGCTCCGGGGAGCTGTTTTTT
CDR3: CATSGTSSGELFF

J: TRBJ2-7
V: TRBV11-2
size: NA
D: TRBD1
length: 14
DNA: TGTGCCAGCAGCTTACAGGGGGCGCGCTACGAGCAGTACTTC
CDR3: CASSLQGARYEQYF

J: TRBJ2-7
V: TRBV27
size: NA
D: NA
length: 13
DNA: TGTGCCAGCAGTTTCTCTCGGGACTACGAGCAGTACTTC
CDR3: CASSFSRDYEQYF

J: TRBJ1-1
V: TRBV9
size: few
D: NA
length: 15
DNA: TGTGCCAGCACCAGGAGCGGGGTCGAAAACACTGAAGCTTTCTTT
CDR3: CASTRSGVENTEAFF

J: TRBJ1-4
V: TRBV5-6
size: NA
D: NA
length: 14
DNA: TGTGCCAGCAGCTTGTTCGTCAAAACATCTAAACTGTTTTTT
CDR3: CASSLFVKTSKLFF

J: TRBJ1-4
V: TRBV7-9
size: NA
D: TRBD1
length: 13
DNA: TGTGCCAGCAGCTTAAACCAGGGGGCTTCACTGTTTTTT
CDR3: CASSLNQGASLFF

J: TRBJ1-4
V: TRBV15
size: medium-sized
D: NA
length: 15
DNA: TGTGCCACCAGCAGAGCGAGGGCAACTAATGAAAAACTGTTTTTT
CDR3: CATSRARATNEKLFF

J: TRBJ2-3
V: TRBV14
size: NA
D: TRBD2
length: 16
DNA: TGTGCCAGCAGCCAATTCCGGGACTATATCACAGATACGCAGTATTTT
CDR3: CASSQFRDYITDTQYF

J: TRBJ2-7
V: TRBV6-5
size: NA
D: NA
length: 13
DNA: TGTGCCAGCAGTTACGACACCTCCTACGAGCAGTACTTC
CDR3: CASSYDTSYEQYF

J: TRBJ2-2
V: TRBV15
size: NA
D: NA
length: 13
DNA: TGTGCCACCAGCAGAGGCGAGGACGGGGAGCTGTTTTTT
CDR3: CATSRGEDGELFF

J: TRBJ2-1
V: TRBV27
size: NA
D: TRBD2
length: 16
DNA: TGTGCCAGCAGTTTGGTGGCGGGGGGATATGACAATGAGCAGTTCTTC
CDR3: CASSLVAGGYDNEQFF